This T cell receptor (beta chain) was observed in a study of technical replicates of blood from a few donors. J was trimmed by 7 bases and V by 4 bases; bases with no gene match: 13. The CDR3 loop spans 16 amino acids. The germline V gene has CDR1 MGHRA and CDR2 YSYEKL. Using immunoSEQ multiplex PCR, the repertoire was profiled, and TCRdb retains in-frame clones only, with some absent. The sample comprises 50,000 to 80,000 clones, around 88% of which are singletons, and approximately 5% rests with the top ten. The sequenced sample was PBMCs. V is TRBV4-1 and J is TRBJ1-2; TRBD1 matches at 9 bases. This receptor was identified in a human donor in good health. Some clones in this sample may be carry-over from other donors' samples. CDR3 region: CASSLNPGQGFGGYTF. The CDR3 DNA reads TGCGCCAGCAGCCTAAACCCGGGACAGGGTTTCGGTGGCTACACCTTC.